The 15 T cell receptor beta chains below all came from one sample that was sequenced in a study of T cells in Graves' hyperthyroidism and ophthalmopathy. Amplified regions were TCR beta CDR3 sequences from RNA transcripts. RT-PCR in the first round (using the HTBI primer set) targeted the TCR CDR3. TCRdb used MiXCR to reprocess the multiplex PCR reads, holding one entry per CDR3 protein. The data show 700,000 to 850,000 distinct CDR3 sequences, approximately 40% seen once. The material sequenced was blood. The receptors were sampled from a middle-aged woman with Graves' hyperthyroidism.

This clonotype was found many times. The rearrangement links TRBV10-2 to TRBJ1-4; tentatively, D is TRBD1 (6 bases). Germline-derived CDR1 and CDR2 are WSHSY and SAAADI. CDR3 length equals 14 residues. V lost 6 bases, J lost 7 bases, and 15 bases lay in between. The CDR3 DNA follows: TGCGCCAGCAGCTCACAGGGTAGGAGTGAAAAACTGTTTTTT. Amino acids: CASSSQGRSEKLFF.

The sample holds one count of this clonotype. This sequence joins TRBV12-3 or TRBV12-4 and TRBJ1-3, with D maybe TRBD1 (6 bases). Trimming shortened V by 5 bases and J by 2 bases, and 19 bases separated the two germline ends. The CDR3 runs to 17 residues. The CDR3 sequence is CASSPLRKGGTGNTIYF. The DNA of the CDR3 is TGTGCCAGCAGTCCATTACGAAAGGGGGGGACTGGAAACACCATATATTTT.

This chain joins TRBV20-1 and TRBJ2-5; TRBD2 is a possible D gene (5 bases). The V and J ends lost 6 bases and 5 bases respectively, with 10 bases between them. This CDR3 has 11 residues. CDR1 is DFQATT and CDR2 is SNEGSKA in the germline V gene (reference sequence). This CDR3 is CSATLAETQYF. In DNA, the CDR3 is TGCAGTGCGACCTTAGCGGAGACCCAGTACTTC.

The chain is built from TRBV25-1 and TRBJ1-2, with D possibly being TRBD1 (5 bases). CDR3 length: 13 residues. The germline V gene encodes CDR1 MGHDK and CDR2 SYGVNS. CDR3 nucleotides: TGTGCTAGAGTGGGGGTTACGGGCTATGGCTACACCTTC. As protein: CARVGVTGYGYTF.

This clonotype has a handful of counts. The gene calls are TRBV12-3 or TRBV12-4 and TRBJ2-7, with TRBD1 matching 7 bases. After removal of 4 bases from V and 4 bases from J, the junction contained 7 bases not matched to a gene. The CDR3 has 14 residues. The CDR3 region has the DNA TGTGCCAGCAGTTATAGGGCCAGGGGGTACGAGCAGTACTTC. Translation: CASSYRARGYEQYF.

Written as DNA, the CDR3 is TGTGCCAGCAGTGAAGCCCTAGCGTTAAACTACGAGCAGTACTTC. It is translated as CASSEALALNYEQYF. V is TRBV2 and J is TRBJ2-7; the D gene is possibly TRBD2 (6 bases). Germline loops: CDR1 SNHLY, CDR2 FYNNEI. There are 15 residues in the CDR3. Between the trimmed V and J ends, which lost 0 bases and 3 bases, there was a span of 12 bases.

This clonotype appeared many times. This chain joins TRBV13 and TRBJ1-1; the match to TRBD1 covers 9 bases. The junction had 8 bases not matched to a gene; V was cut back by 5 bases and J by 4 bases. The germline gives CDR1 PRHDT, CDR2 FYEKMQ (reference sequence). The CDR3 is 15 amino acids. In DNA, the CDR3 is TGTGCCAGCAGCCATCCGGGACAGGGAGGCACTGAAGCTTTCTTT. It specifies CASSHPGQGGTEAFF.

This clonotype appeared a few times. The chain joins TRBV7-9 to TRBJ2-5; 9 nucleotides line up with TRBD1. Germline V gene sequence: CDR1 SEHNR, CDR2 FQNEAQ (reference sequence). The CDR3 runs to 17 residues. V shed 5 bases and J 4 bases; nucleotides not matched to a gene: 14. The CDR3 DNA reads TGTGCCAGCAGCCCCGCCGACAGGGGGATTTTAAGAGAGACCCAGTACTTC. Its protein is CASSPADRGILRETQYF.

On this clonotype: Being one base from a much bigger clone, this may be a read error. The V call is TRBV4-3, the J call TRBJ1-6; D is possibly TRBD1 (5 bases). V lost 0 bases and J lost 10, with 10 bases in between. Germline CDR1 and CDR2: LGHNA and YSLEER. This CDR3 region has 14 residues. CDR3 in amino acids: CASSQDHGASPLHF. The CDR3 DNA follows: TGCGCCAGCAGCCAAGATCATGGGGCCTCACCCCTCCACTTT.

This clonotype came up a few times. CDR3 protein: CASSLDRRETGNSSPLHF. The CDR3 DNA follows: TGTGCCAGCAGCTTAGATCGTCGTGAGACAGGGAATAGTTCACCCCTCCACTTT. The chain carries TRBV11-2 and TRBJ1-6; 7 nucleotides line up with TRBD1. CDR3 length: 18 amino acids. The trim removed 0 bases at V and 9 bases at J, leaving 14 bases unmatched. Germline CDR1 and CDR2: SGHAT and FQNNGV.

This clonotype was seen at least ten times. The chain joins TRBV6-5 to TRBJ1-6, with D unclear. Trimming shortened V by 2 bases and J by 10 bases, and 12 bases separated the two germline ends. Germline-derived CDR1 and CDR2 are MNHEY and SVGAGI. This CDR3 is built from 14 residues. This chain's CDR3 is CASSYLGGGSPLHF. Written as DNA, the CDR3 is TGTGCCAGCAGTTACCTCGGAGGAGGGTCACCCCTCCACTTT.

This chain's CDR3 is CASRTTSFPYEQYF. In DNA, the CDR3 is TGTGCCAGCAGAACAACAAGCTTTCCCTACGAGCAGTACTTC. The chain uses TRBV27 and TRBJ2-7; no clear D. In germline, CDR1 is MNHEY, CDR2 SMNVEV (reference sequence). CDR3 length: 14 amino acids. V lost 6 bases and J 2 bases, leaving 14 bases between the germline ends.

This clonotype was observed a single time. A much larger clone lies one base from this, so it may be a read error. CDR3 in amino acids: CTSSFGQGGNQPQHF. CDR3 bases: TGTACCAGCAGTTTTGGACAGGGAGGGAATCAGCCCCAGCATTTT. The chain links TRBV6-5 to TRBJ1-5; TRBD1 matches at 8 bases. CDR1 is MNHEY and CDR2 is SVGAGI in the germline V gene. This CDR3 spans 15 amino acids.

This clonotype was detected a few times. This chain connects TRBV10-3 to TRBJ2-3; TRBD1 is a possible D gene (5 bases). The germline gives CDR1 ENHRY, CDR2 SYGVKD. The V and J ends lost 10 bases and 4 bases respectively, with 12 bases between them. The CDR3 contains 12 residues. Here the CDR3 DNA reads TGTGCCACCTGGGGCTCGGCAGATACGCAGTATTTT. Translated, it gives CATWGSADTQYF.

This clonotype came up many times. This chain connects TRBV6-5 to TRBJ1-2, with 9 bases that match TRBD1. V lost 8 bases to trimming and J lost 11 bases; unmatched junction nucleotides: 15. This CDR3 contains 14 residues. Per germline, CDR1 MNHEY and CDR2 SVGAGI. The CDR3 nucleotides are TGTGCCAGCGGTAGACCGGGACAGGGAGTGAAGTACACCTTC. It specifies CASGRPGQGVKYTF.